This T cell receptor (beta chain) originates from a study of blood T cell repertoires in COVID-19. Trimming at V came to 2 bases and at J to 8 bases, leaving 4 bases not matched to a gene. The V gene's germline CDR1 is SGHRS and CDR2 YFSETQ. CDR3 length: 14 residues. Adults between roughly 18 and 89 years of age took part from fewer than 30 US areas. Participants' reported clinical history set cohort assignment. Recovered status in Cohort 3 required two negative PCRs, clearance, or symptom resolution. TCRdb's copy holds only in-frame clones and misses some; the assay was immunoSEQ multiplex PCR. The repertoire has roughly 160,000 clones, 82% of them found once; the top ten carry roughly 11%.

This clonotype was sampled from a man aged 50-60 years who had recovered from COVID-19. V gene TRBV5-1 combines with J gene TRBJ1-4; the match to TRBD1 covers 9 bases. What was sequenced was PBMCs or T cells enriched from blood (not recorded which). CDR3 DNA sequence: TGCGCCAGCAGCTTACAGGGGGCTGGGGAAAAACTGTTTTTT. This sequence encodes CASSLQGAGEKLFF. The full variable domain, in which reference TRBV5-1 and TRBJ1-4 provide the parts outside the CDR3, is KAGVTQTPRYLIKTRGQQVTLSCSPISGHRSVSWYQQTPGQGLQFLFEYFSETQRNKGNFPGRFSGRQFSNSRSEMNVSTLELGDSALYLCASSLQGAGEKLFFGSGTQLSVL.